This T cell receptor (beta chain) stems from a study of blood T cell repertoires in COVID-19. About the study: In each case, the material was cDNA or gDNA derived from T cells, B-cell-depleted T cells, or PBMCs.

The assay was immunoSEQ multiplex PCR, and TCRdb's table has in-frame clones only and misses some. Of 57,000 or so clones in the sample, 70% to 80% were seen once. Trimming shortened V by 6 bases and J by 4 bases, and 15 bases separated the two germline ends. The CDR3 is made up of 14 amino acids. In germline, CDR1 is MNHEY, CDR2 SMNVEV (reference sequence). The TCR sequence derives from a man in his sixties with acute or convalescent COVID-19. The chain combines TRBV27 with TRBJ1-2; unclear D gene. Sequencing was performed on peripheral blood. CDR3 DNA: TGTGCCAGCAGACGGGGAGGCAGCCTCTATGGCTACACCTTC. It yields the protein CASRRGGSLYGYTF.